This T cell receptor (beta chain) appears in the sequencing data of a study of control samples from healthy donors and cancer patients. The CDR3 extends over 15 amino acids. Per the germline V gene, CDR1 is LNHDA and CDR2 is SQIVND (reference sequence). The V end was cut by 4 bases, the J end by 0 bases, with 11 bases between. Assay: immunoSEQ multiplex PCR; the TCRdb copy retains only in-frame clones and omits some. The sample lists 70,000 to 100,000 clones; roughly nine tenths were seen once. The receptor's source is a man aged 45 to 65 in good health. J is TRBJ2-3 and V is TRBV19; weak D call: TRBD1 (6 bases). The source material was blood. The CDR3 loop is CASSTNRDSTDTQYF. CDR3 coding DNA: TGTGCCAGTAGTACCAACAGGGACAGCACAGATACGCAGTATTTT.